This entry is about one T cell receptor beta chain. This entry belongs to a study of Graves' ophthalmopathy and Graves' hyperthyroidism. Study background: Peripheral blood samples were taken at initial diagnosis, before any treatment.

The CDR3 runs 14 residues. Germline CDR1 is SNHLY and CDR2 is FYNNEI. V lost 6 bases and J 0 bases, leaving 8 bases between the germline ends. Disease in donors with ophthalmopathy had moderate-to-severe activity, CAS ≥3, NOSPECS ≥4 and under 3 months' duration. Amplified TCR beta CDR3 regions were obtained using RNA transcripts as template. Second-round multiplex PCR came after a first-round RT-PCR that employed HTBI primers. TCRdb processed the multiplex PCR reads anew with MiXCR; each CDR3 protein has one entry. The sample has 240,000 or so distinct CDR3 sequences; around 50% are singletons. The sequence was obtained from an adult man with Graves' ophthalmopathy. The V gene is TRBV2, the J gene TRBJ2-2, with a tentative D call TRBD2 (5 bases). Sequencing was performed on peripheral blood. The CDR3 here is CASRPGTNTGELFF. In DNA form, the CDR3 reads TGTGCCAGCAGACCGGGGACGAACACCGGGGAGCTGTTTTTT.